This record looks at one TCR beta chain sequence and its context. This clonotype was observed many times. Its recognized antigen is unknown. Base qualities are not recorded, but no much larger clone differs from it by a single base. From the cysteine up to the phenylalanine, the CDR3 has a length of 15 residues. The read is trimmed to its CDR3 DNA, 45 bases read in frame from base 1. V was cut back by 6 bases and J by 0 bases, leaving a gap of 12 bases between them. The germline V gene yields SNHLY for CDR1 and FYNNEI for CDR2. Naive CD8 T cell libraries were made from roughly 18,000 to 920,000 sorted cells using 10%, 30% or 50% of purified RNA. Naive CD8 T cells were FACS-sorted as CD8+CD4-CCR7+CD45RA+ on a BD FACSAria II into RLT Plus buffer. Detection sensitivity was tested by spiking Jurkat RNA equal to roughly nine TCR copies' worth into samples containing roughly 19,000-1,000,000 naive CD8 T cells. CD8 T cells were enriched with RosetteSep CD8+ T Cell Enrichment Cocktail and Ficoll-Paque, followed by ACK red cell lysis.

The data derive from a study of molecular identifiers for immune sequencing clone quantification listed by TCRdb under 2018. A note on the overall study: For a replicate experiment, RNA from roughly 18,000 or 92,000 naive CD8 T cells was divided into five aliquots, of which four were sequenced. The study was a methods study using CD8 T cells to benchmark molecular-identifier clustering-based TCR repertoire sequencing (MIDCIRS) and TCR RNA copy counting. Overall study outcomes, separate from this receptor: Modeling indicated around 2.7 TCR RNA copies recovered per cell, compared with roughly 10 by digital PCR, which implies a capture efficiency of around 29%. In CMV-specific effector cells, clones with more than 20 RNA copies accounted for over 98% of molecules, whereas in naive cells such clones accounted for under 1%. When barcode sub-clustering was left out, chimeric consensus sequences inflated TCR diversity, with chimeras reaching as high as 47%. Spiked-in Jurkat TCR RNA (around 9 copies' worth), which is not part of the donor repertoire, was contained in the naive libraries. A single cell's worth of spiked-in Jurkat TCR RNA was reported detectable even among one million naive CD8 T cells. Highly expanded clone sizes could be underestimated because identical TCR molecules may share a barcode.

The library came from PCR. Sequencing instrument: Illumina HiSeq 4000. Bulk TCR libraries were generated as previously described, with the TCR primers listed in Table S5 used. Purification of total RNA was performed with the Qiagen AllPrep DNA/RNA kit. Before analysis, reads from multiple sequencing runs of the same library were pooled. The original pipeline was this. Reads were retained only if the reads had an exact TCR constant sequence, and the retained reads were trimmed to 150 nt and grouped according to their 12-nt molecular barcodes. Reads within each barcode group were sub-clustered using a 15% Levenshtein threshold, and quality-weighted consensus sequences were constructed for each RNA molecule. Non-functional sequences were excluded, and lower-count sequences lying one edit away from another sequence were also excluded. Barcode sub-clusters with fewer than 20% of the maximum read count were removed, based on fitting two negative binomial distributions. In TCRdb, the public reads were trimmed at Q25 with fastp and aligned with MiXCR, with productive beta chains retained. Each record represents a unique CDR3 protein, reported with the most common genes and DNA among its rows. The V and J calls shown here were made by TCRdb, not taken from the authors' results. This sample lists 400,000 to 600,000 distinct CDR3 sequences; about 20% were detected once. About 0.84% of the sample is held by the ten biggest clonotypes.

The sequence came from a human donor in good health. Some libraries in this study had Jurkat cell RNA spiked in. This receptor chain uses TRBV2 and TRBJ1-3; the D segment cannot be called with confidence. Specimen: naive CD8+ T cells from blood, with Jurkat cell RNA spiked in. Sample cell subset or site, as interpreted from the label and publication: FACS-sorted CD8+CD4-CCR7+CD45RA+ naive T cells. The CDR3 loop reads CASSTDGSSGNTIYF. At the DNA level, the sequence is TGTGCCAGCAGCACTGACGGGAGCTCTGGAAACACCATATATTTT. With the rest looked up from the reference TRBV2 and TRBJ1-3 genes rather than sequenced, the full variable domain is EPEVTQTPSHQVTQMGQEVILRCVPISNHLYFYWYRQILGQKVEFLVSFYNNEISEKSEIFDDQFSVERPDGSNFTLKIRSTKLEDSAMYFCASSTDGSSGNTIYFGEGSWLTVV.